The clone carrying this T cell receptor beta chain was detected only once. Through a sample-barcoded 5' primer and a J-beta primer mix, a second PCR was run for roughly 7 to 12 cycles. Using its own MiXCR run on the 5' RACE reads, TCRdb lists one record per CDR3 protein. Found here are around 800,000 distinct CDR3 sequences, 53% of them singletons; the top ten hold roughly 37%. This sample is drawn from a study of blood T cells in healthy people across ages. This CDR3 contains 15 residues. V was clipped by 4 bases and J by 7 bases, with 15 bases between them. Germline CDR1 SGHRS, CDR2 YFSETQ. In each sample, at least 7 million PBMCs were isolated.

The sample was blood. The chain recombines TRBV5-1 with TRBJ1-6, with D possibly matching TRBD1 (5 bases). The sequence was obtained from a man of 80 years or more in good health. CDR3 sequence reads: CASSAVGRDNSPLHF. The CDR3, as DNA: TGCGCCAGCAGCGCCGTTGGCAGGGACAATTCACCCCTCCACTTT.